These T cell receptor beta chains were read from a single sample in a study of T cell responses to AZD1222 COVID-19 vaccine. Produced via immunoSEQ multiplex PCR; TCRdb's table is partial and in-frame only. The data hold 75,000 to 100,000 clones, with over 85% observed a single time. Sequences were derived from peripheral blood, sampled on day 0 of AZD1222 vaccination. The receptors shown here come from an adult in good health. The CDR3 runs from the conserved cysteine through the conserved F or W. D genes are given only for firm matches. For some rows the clone size is stated as once, few or many, or as a class when expanded; others skip it.

d_gene: -
abundance: -
j_gene: TRBJ1-1
v_gene: TRBV6-5
CDR3nt: TGTGCCAGCTTAATGAGAGATTCGAACACTGAAGCTTTCTTT
CDR3aa: CASLMRDSNTEAFF

d_gene: TRBD2
abundance: once
j_gene: TRBJ2-3
v_gene: TRBV27
CDR3nt: TGTGCCAGCAGTTTAGTAGCGGGAGGTGCAGATACGCAGTATTTT
CDR3aa: CASSLVAGGADTQYF

d_gene: TRBD2
abundance: -
j_gene: TRBJ2-7
v_gene: TRBV3-1/TRBV3-2
CDR3nt: TGTGCCAGCAGCCAAGAAACTAGCGGGGGGCCGTACGAGCAGTACTTC
CDR3aa: CASSQETSGGPYEQYF

d_gene: TRBD1
abundance: -
j_gene: TRBJ2-7
v_gene: TRBV7-2
CDR3nt: TGTGCCAGCAGCTCCCGGACAGGGAGCTCCTACGAGCAGTACTTC
CDR3aa: CASSSRTGSSYEQYF

d_gene: -
abundance: once
j_gene: TRBJ2-5
v_gene: TRBV4-1
CDR3nt: TGCGCCAGCAGCCCTCGGGACACCAATCAAGAGACCCAGTACTTC
CDR3aa: CASSPRDTNQETQYF

d_gene: TRBD2
abundance: -
j_gene: TRBJ2-2
v_gene: TRBV9
CDR3nt: TGTGCCAGCAGCGTCAGCGGGACGGGCACCGGGGAGCTGTTTTTT
CDR3aa: CASSVSGTGTGELFF

d_gene: TRBD1
abundance: -
j_gene: TRBJ2-1
v_gene: TRBV6-5
CDR3nt: TGTGCCAGCAGCCCCGGGACAGGGACCTACAATGAGCAGTTCTTC
CDR3aa: CASSPGTGTYNEQFF

d_gene: -
abundance: -
j_gene: TRBJ1-4
v_gene: TRBV2
CDR3nt: TGTGCTAGTGGGGCAGATGTGCCGAATGAAAAACTGTTTTTT
CDR3aa: CASGADVPNEKLFF

d_gene: TRBD1
abundance: -
j_gene: TRBJ2-4
v_gene: TRBV19
CDR3nt: TGTGCCAGTAGTATAGAGGGACAGGTAAAAAACATTCAGTACTTC
CDR3aa: CASSIEGQVKNIQYF

d_gene: -
abundance: once
j_gene: TRBJ2-2
v_gene: TRBV6-4
CDR3nt: TGTGCCAGCAGTCTTGGACCCTTCGTAGTACTGACCGGGGAGCTGTTTTTT
CDR3aa: CASSLGPFVVLTGELFF

d_gene: -
abundance: -
j_gene: TRBJ2-7
v_gene: TRBV21-1
CDR3nt: TGTGCCAGCAGCAAAGTTAGCGGGAGTCGGCCCTACGAGCAGTACTTC
CDR3aa: CASSKVSGSRPYEQYF

d_gene: -
abundance: -
j_gene: TRBJ2-7
v_gene: TRBV29-1
CDR3nt: TGCAGCGTTGTGAGTGGCTACGAGCAGTACTTC
CDR3aa: CSVVSGYEQYF

d_gene: -
abundance: -
j_gene: TRBJ1-4
v_gene: TRBV6-5
CDR3nt: TGTGCCAGCAGTTACAGGACAACTAATGAAAAACTGTTTTTT
CDR3aa: CASSYRTTNEKLFF

d_gene: -
abundance: -
j_gene: TRBJ1-4
v_gene: TRBV20-1
CDR3nt: TGCAGTGCTTCCCCTGGGGAAAAACTGTTTTTT
CDR3aa: CSASPGEKLFF

d_gene: -
abundance: -
j_gene: TRBJ2-7
v_gene: TRBV4-2
CDR3nt: TGTGCCAGCAGCCAAGAGTCAGGACCCTACGAGCAGTACTTC
CDR3aa: CASSQESGPYEQYF

d_gene: TRBD1
abundance: few
j_gene: TRBJ2-1
v_gene: TRBV7-2
CDR3nt: TGTGCCAGCAGCTCCGCCGGGACAGGATACAATGAGCAGTTCTTC
CDR3aa: CASSSAGTGYNEQFF

d_gene: -
abundance: once
j_gene: TRBJ1-1
v_gene: TRBV18
CDR3nt: TGTGCCAGCTCCCAACAAAACACTGAAGCTTTCTTT
CDR3aa: CASSQQNTEAFF

d_gene: -
abundance: -
j_gene: TRBJ2-1
v_gene: TRBV12-3/TRBV12-4
CDR3nt: TGTGCCAGCAGTCCGAACATTCCCATTGAGCAGTTCTTC
CDR3aa: CASSPNIPIEQFF

d_gene: -
abundance: -
j_gene: TRBJ2-2
v_gene: TRBV4-2
CDR3nt: TGTGCCAGCAGCCAAGATGAGGGGGGAACCGGGGAGCTGTTTTTT
CDR3aa: CASSQDEGGTGELFF

d_gene: -
abundance: once
j_gene: TRBJ1-4
v_gene: TRBV6-1
CDR3nt: TGTGCCAGCAGTGAAGGAAGGGTACCCCCTGAAAAACTGTTTTTT
CDR3aa: CASSEGRVPPEKLFF

d_gene: TRBD2
abundance: -
j_gene: TRBJ2-5
v_gene: TRBV5-1
CDR3nt: TGCGCCAGCAGCTTATGGACAACTACCGGGGGGCAAGAGACCCAGTACTTC
CDR3aa: CASSLWTTTGGQETQYF

d_gene: TRBD1
abundance: -
j_gene: TRBJ2-2
v_gene: TRBV7-2
CDR3nt: TGTGCCAGCAGCACGGACAGGGGCCCCGGGGAGCTGTTTTTT
CDR3aa: CASSTDRGPGELFF

d_gene: -
abundance: -
j_gene: TRBJ1-6
v_gene: TRBV6-5
CDR3nt: TGTGCCAGCAGTTACTCGGGCAGGCCCGCACCCCTCCACTTT
CDR3aa: CASSYSGRPAPLHF

d_gene: -
abundance: once
j_gene: TRBJ2-2
v_gene: TRBV5-6
CDR3nt: TGTGCCAGCAGCTTCCCAAGGTCGAACACCGGGGAGCTGTTTTTT
CDR3aa: CASSFPRSNTGELFF

d_gene: -
abundance: -
j_gene: TRBJ2-7
v_gene: TRBV27
CDR3nt: TGTGCCAGCAGTCCTCAATCAGGACCCGAGCAGTACTTC
CDR3aa: CASSPQSGPEQYF

d_gene: -
abundance: -
j_gene: TRBJ1-5
v_gene: TRBV19
CDR3nt: TGTGCCAGAAGCCCCGGGGACAATTGTCAGCCCCAGCATTTT
CDR3aa: CARSPGDNCQPQHF

d_gene: -
abundance: -
j_gene: TRBJ1-5
v_gene: TRBV2
CDR3nt: TGTGCCAGCAGTGAAGGAAACAGGGTACAGCCCCAGCATTTT
CDR3aa: CASSEGNRVQPQHF